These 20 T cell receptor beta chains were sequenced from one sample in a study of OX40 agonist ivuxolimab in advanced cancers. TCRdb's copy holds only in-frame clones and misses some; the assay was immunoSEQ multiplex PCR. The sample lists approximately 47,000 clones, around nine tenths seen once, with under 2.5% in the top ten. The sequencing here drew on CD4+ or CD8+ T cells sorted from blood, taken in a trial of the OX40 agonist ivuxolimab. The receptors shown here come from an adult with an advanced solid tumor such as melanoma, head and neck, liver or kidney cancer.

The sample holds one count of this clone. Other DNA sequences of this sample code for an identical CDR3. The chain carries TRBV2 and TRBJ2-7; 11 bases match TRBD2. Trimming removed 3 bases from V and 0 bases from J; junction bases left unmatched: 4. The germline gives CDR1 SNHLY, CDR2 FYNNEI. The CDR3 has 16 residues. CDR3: CASSERLAGPSYEQYF. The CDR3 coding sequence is TGTGCCAGCAGTGAGCGACTAGCGGGGCCCTCCTACGAGCAGTACTTC.

The CDR3 sequence: CASSRGTSEPVGELFF. CDR3 coding DNA: TGTGCCAGCAGCCGTGGGACTAGCGAGCCCGTTGGGGAGCTGTTTTTT. The gene calls are TRBV7-9 and TRBJ2-2; 10 bases line up with TRBD2. The CDR3 sequence is 16 residues long. Trimming removed 5 bases from V and 8 bases from J; junction bases left unmatched: 11. Per germline, CDR1 SEHNR and CDR2 FQNEAQ (reference sequence).

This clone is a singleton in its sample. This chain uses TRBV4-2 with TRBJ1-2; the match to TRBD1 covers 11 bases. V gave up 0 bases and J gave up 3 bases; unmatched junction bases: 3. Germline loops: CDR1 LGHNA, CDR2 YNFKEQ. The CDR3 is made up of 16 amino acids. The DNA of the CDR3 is TGTGCCAGCAGCCAAGAAGGACAGGGGGCGGACTATGGCTACACCTTC. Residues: CASSQEGQGADYGYTF.

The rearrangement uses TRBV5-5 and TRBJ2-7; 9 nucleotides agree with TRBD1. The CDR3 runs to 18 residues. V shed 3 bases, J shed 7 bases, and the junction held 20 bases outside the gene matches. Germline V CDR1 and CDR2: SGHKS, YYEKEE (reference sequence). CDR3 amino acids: CASSSEALGSRQGGEQYF. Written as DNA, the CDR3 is TGTGCCAGCAGCTCGGAGGCCCTGGGGAGTAGACAGGGGGGAGAGCAGTACTTC.

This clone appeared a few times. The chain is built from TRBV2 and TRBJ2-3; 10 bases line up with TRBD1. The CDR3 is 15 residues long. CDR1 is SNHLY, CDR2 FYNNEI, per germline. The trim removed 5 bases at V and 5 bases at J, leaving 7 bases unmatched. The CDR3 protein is CASSFRDRGLDTQYF. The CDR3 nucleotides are TGTGCCAGCAGTTTCCGGGACAGGGGTTTAGATACGCAGTATTTT. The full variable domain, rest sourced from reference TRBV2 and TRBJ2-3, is EPEVTQTPSHQVTQMGQEVILRCVPISNHLYFYWYRQILGQKVEFLVSFYNNEISEKSEIFDDQFSVERPDGSNFTLKIRSTKLEDSAMYFCASSFRDRGLDTQYFGPGTRLTVL.

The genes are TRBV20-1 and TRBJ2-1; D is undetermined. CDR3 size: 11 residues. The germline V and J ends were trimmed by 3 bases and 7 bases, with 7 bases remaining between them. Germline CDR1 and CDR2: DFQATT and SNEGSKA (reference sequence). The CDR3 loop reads CSASQRNEQFF. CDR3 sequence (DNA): TGCAGTGCTAGCCAGAGAAATGAGCAGTTCTTC.

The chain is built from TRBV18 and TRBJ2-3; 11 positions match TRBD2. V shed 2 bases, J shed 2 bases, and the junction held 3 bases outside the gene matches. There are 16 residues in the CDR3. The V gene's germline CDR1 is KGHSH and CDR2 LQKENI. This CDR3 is CASSPLAGGFTDTQYF. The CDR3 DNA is TGTGCCAGCTCACCATTAGCGGGAGGGTTCACAGATACGCAGTATTTT.

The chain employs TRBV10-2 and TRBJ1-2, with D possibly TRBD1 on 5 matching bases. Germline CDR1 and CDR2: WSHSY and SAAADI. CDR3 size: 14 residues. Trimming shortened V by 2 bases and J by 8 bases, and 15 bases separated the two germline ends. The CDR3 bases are TGCGCCAGCAGTGAGGGACACCGGCCTGGGGGCTACACCTTC. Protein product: CASSEGHRPGGYTF.

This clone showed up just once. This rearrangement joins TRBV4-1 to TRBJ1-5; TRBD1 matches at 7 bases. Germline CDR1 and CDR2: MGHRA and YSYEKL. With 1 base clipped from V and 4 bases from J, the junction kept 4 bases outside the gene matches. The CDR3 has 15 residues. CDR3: CASSQVGQRNQPQHF. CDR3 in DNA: TGCGCCAGCAGCCAAGTGGGACAGAGAAATCAGCCCCAGCATTTT.

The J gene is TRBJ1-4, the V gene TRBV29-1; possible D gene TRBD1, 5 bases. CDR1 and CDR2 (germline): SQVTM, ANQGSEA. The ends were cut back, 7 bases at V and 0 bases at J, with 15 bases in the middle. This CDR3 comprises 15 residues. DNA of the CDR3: TGCAGCGCCCTGGGGGAGAGAACAACTAATGAAAAACTGTTTTTT. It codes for CSALGERTTNEKLFF.

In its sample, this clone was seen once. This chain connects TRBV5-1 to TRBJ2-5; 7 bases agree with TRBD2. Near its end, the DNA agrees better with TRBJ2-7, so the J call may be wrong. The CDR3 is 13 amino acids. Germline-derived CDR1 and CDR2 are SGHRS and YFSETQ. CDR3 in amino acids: CASSLAGPYEQYF. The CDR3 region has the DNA TGCGCCAGCAGCTTAGCGGGGCCCTACGAGCAGTACTTC.

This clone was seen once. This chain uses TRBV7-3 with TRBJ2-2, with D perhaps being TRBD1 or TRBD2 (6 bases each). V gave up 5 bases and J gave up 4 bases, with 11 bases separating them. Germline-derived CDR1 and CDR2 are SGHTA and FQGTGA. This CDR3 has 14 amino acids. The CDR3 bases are TGTGCCAGCAGCGGGGGCGGGGCCACCGGGGAGCTGTTTTTT. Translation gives CASSGGGATGELFF.

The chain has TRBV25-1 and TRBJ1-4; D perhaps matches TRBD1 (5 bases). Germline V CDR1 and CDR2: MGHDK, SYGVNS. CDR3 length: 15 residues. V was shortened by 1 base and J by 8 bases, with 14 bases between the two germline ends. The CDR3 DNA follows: TGTGCCAGCAGTGAATTCTTCACGGGGGGAGAAAAACTGTTTTTT. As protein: CASSEFFTGGEKLFF.

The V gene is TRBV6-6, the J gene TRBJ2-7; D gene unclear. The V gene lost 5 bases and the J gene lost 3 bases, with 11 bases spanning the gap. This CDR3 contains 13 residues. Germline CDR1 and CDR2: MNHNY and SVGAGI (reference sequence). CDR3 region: CASSPPGVYEQYF. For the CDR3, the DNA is TGTGCCAGCAGTCCGCCGGGTGTCTACGAGCAGTACTTC.

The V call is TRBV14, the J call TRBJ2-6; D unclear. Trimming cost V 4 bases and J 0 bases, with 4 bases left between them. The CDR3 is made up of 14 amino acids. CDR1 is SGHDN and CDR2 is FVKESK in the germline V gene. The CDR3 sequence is CASSPYSGANVLTF. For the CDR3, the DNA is TGTGCCAGCAGCCCCTACTCTGGGGCCAACGTCCTGACTTTC.

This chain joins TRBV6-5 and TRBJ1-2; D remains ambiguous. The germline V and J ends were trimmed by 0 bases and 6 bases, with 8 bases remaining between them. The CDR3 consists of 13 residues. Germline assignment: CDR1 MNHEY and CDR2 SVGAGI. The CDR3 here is CASSYSRRDGYTF. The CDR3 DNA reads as TGTGCCAGCAGTTACTCGCGGCGAGATGGCTACACCTTC.

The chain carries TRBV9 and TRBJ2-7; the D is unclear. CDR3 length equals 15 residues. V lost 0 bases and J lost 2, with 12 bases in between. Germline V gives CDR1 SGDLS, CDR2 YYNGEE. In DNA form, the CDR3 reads TGTGCCAGCAGCGTAGGGGGATATGCAGCCTACGAGCAGTACTTC. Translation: CASSVGGYAAYEQYF.

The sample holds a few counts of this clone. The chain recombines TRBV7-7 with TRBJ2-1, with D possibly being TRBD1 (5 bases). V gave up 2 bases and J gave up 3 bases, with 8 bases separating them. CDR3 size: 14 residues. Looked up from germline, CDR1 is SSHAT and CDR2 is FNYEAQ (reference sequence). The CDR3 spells CASSLSGNYNEQFF. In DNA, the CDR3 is TGTGCCAGCAGCTTATCAGGGAACTACAATGAGCAGTTCTTC.

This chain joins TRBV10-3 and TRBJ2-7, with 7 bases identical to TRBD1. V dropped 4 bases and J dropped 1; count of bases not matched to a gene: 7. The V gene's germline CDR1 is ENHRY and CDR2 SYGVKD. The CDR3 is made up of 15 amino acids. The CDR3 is CAISGHRGGSYEQYF. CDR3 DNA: TGTGCCATCAGTGGACACAGGGGTGGGTCCTACGAGCAGTACTTC.

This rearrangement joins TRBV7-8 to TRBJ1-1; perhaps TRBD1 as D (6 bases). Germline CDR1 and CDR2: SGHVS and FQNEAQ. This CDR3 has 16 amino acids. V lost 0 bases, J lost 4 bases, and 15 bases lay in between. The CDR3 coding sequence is TGTGCCAGCAGCTTAGCTGCAGGGGTGGTTGGCACTGAAGCTTTCTTT. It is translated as CASSLAAGVVGTEAFF.